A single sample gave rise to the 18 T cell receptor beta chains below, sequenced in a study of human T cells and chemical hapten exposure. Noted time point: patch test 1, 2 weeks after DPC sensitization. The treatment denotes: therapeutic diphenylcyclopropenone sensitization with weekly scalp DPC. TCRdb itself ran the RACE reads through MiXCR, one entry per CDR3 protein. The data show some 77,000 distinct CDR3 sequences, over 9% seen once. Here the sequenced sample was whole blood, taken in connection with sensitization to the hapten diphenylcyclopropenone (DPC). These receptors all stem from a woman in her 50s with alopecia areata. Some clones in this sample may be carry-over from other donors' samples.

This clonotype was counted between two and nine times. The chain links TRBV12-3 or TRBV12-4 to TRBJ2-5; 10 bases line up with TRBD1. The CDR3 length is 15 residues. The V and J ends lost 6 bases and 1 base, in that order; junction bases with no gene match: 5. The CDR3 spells CASRGTGVSQETQYF. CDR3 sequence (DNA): TGTGCCAGCAGAGGGACAGGGGTTTCCCAAGAGACCCAGTACTTC.

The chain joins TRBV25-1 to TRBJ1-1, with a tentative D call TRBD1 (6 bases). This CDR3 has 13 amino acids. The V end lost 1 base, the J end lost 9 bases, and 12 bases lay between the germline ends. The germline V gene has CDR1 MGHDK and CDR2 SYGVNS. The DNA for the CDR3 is TGTGCCAGCAGTGAATCTGGACAGCGTAAAGCTTTCTTT. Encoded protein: CASSESGQRKAFF.

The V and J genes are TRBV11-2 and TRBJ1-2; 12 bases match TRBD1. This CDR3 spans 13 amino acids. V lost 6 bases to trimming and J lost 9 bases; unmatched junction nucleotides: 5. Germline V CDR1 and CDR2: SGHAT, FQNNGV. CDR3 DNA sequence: TGTGCCAGCAGTACGGGACAGGGGGCGAGCTACACCTTC. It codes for CASSTGQGASYTF.

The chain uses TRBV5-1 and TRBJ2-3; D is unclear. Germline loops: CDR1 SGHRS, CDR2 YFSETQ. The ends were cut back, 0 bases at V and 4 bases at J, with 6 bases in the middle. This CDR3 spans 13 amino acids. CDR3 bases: TGCGCCAGCAGCTTGGGCTGGGCAGATACGCAGTATTTT. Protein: CASSLGWADTQYF.

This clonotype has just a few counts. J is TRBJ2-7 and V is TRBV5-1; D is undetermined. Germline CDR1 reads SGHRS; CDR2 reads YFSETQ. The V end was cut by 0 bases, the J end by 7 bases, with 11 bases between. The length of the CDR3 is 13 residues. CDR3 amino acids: CASSLGVRREQYF. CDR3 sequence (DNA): TGCGCCAGCAGCTTGGGCGTGCGGCGGGAGCAGTACTTC. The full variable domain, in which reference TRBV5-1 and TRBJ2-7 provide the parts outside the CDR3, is KAGVTQTPRYLIKTRGQQVTLSCSPISGHRSVSWYQQTPGQGLQFLFEYFSETQRNKGNFPGRFSGRQFSNSRSEMNVSTLELGDSALYLCASSLGVRREQYFGPGTRLTVT.

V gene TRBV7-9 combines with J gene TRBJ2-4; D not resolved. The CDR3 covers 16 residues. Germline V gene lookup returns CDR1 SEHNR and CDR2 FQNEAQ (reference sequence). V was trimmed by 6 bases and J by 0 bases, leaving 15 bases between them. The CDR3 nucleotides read TGTGCCAGCAGTCATCTGTCGACCCTAGCCAAAAACATTCAGTACTTC. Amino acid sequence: CASSHLSTLAKNIQYF.

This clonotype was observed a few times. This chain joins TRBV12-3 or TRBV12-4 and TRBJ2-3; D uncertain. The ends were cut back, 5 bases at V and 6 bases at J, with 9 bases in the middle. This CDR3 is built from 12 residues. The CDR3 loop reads CASSHLRDTQYF. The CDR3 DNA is TGTGCCAGCAGTCACCTCCGGGATACGCAGTATTTT.

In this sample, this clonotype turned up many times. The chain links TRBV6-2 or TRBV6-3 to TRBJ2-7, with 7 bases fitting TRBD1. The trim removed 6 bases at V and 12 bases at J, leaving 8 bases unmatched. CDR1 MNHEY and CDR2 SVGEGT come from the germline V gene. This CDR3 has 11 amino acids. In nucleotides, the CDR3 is TGTGCCAGCAGCTTTGGACAGGTGCTGTACTTC. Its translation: CASSFGQVLYF.

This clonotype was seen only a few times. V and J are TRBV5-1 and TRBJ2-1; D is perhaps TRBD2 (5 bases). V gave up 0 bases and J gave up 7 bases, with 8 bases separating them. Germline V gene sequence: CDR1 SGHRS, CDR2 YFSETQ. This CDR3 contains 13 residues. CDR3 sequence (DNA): TGCGCCAGCAGCTTGGAGTCGGGGAATGAGCAGTTCTTC. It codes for CASSLESGNEQFF. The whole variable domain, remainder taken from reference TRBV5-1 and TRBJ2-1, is KAGVTQTPRYLIKTRGQQVTLSCSPISGHRSVSWYQQTPGQGLQFLFEYFSETQRNKGNFPGRFSGRQFSNSRSEMNVSTLELGDSALYLCASSLESGNEQFFGPGTRLTVL.

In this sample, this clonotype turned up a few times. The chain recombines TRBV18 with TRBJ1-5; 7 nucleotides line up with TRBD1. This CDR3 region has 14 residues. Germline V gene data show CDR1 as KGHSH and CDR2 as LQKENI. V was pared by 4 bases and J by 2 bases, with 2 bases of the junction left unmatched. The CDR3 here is CASSRQGGNQPQHF. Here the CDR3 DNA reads TGTGCCAGCTCACGACAGGGTGGCAATCAGCCCCAGCATTTT.

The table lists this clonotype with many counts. This CDR3 reads CASSAAGNQPQHF. CDR3 in DNA: TGTGCCAGCTCCGCTGCGGGGAATCAGCCCCAGCATTTT. The chain employs TRBV18 and TRBJ1-5; D is unclear. The CDR3 consists of 13 residues. Trimming cost V 6 bases and J 4 bases, with 10 bases left between them. The germline V gene has CDR1 KGHSH and CDR2 LQKENI. The complete variable domain, with remaining parts taken from reference TRBV18 and TRBJ1-5, reads NAGVMQNPRHLVRRRGQEARLRCSPMKGHSHVYWYRQLPEEGLKFMVYLQKENIIDESGMPKERFSAEFPKEGPSILRIQQVVRGDSAAYFCASSAAGNQPQHFGDGTRLSIL.

The CDR3 reads CASTRHQGSYEQYF. CDR3 nucleotide sequence: TGTGCCAGCACCCGACACCAGGGATCCTACGAGCAGTACTTC. The V and J genes are TRBV7-9 and TRBJ2-7, with D possibly being TRBD1 (5 bases). CDR1 and CDR2 (germline): SEHNR, FQNEAQ (reference sequence). The germline V and J ends were trimmed by 7 bases and 1 base, with 14 bases remaining between them. The CDR3 totals 14 residues.

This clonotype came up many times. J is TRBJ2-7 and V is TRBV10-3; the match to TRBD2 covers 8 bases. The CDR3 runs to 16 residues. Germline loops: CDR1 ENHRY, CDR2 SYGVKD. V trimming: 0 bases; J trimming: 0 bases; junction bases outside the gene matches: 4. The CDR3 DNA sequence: TGTGCCATCAGTGAGTCTGGCGGGGGGAGCTCCTACGAGCAGTACTTC. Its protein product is CAISESGGGSSYEQYF.

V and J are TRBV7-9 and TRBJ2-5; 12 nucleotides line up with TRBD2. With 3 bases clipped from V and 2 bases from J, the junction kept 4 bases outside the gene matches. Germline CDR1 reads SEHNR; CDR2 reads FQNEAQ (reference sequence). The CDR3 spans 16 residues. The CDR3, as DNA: TGTGCCAGCAGCTTCGGACTAGCGGGACCTCAAGAGACCCAGTACTTC. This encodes CASSFGLAGPQETQYF.

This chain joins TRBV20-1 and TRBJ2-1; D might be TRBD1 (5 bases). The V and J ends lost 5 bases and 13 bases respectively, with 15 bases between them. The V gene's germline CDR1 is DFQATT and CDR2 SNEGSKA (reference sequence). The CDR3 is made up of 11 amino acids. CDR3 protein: CSAVDTPDQFF. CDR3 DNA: TGCAGTGCTGTGGACACCCCAGATCAGTTCTTC.

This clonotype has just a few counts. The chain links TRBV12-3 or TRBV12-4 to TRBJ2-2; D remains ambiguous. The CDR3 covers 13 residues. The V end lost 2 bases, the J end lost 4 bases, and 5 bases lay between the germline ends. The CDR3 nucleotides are TGTGCCAGCAGTTTACGCGGCACCGGGGAGCTGTTTTTT. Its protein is CASSLRGTGELFF.

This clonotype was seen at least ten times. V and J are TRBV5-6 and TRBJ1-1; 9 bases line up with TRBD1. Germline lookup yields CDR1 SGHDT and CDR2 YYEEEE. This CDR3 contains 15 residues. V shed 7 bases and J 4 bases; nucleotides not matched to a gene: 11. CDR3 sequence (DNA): TGTGCCAGCCAGACAGGGGGGCCTTTTCCCACTGAAGCTTTCTTT. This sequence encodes CASQTGGPFPTEAFF. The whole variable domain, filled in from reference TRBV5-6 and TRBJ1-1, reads DAGVTQSPTHLIKTRGQQVTLRCSPKSGHDTVSWYQQALGQGPQFIFQYYEEEERQRGNFPDRFSGHQFPNYSSELNVNALLLGDSALYLCASQTGGPFPTEAFFGQGTRLTVV.

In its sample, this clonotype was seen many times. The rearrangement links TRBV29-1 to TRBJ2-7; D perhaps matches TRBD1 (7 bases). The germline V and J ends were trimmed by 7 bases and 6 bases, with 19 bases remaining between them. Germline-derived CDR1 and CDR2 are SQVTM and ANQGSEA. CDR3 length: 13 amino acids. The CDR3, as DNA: TGCAGCGCCAGACAGGGAGGTTCCGGCGAGCAGTACTTC. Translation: CSARQGGSGEQYF.